This section outlines one T cell receptor (beta chain) sequence together with its context. Its antigen is unknown. This entry belongs to a study of T cell responses to AZD1222 COVID-19 vaccine. The study, taken as a whole, reports: Spike-specific TCR breadth rose after two AZD1222 doses, and depth rose as well. Among vaccine-associated CD4 TCRs, coverage spanned spike, with dominance at 160-218 and 743-854. Repertoire sampling was restricted to post-peak T cell response timepoints.

Trimming shortened V by 4 bases and J by 7 bases, and 8 bases separated the two germline ends. The CDR3 is 12 residues long. Germline lookup yields CDR1 MNHEY and CDR2 SVGEGT. Sequencing used immunoSEQ multiplex PCR; TCRdb keeps in-frame clones, though not all of them. The repertoire holds 100,000 to 150,000 clones, with 75% to 95% as singletons. The TCR comes from an adult in good health. Sequenced here: peripheral blood, sampled on day 0 of AZD1222 vaccination. V is TRBV6-2 or TRBV6-3 and J is TRBJ1-5; tentatively, D is TRBD1 (6 bases). CDR3 region: CASSFQGQPQHF. The CDR3 nucleotides are TGTGCCAGCAGTTTCCAGGGGCAGCCCCAGCATTTT.